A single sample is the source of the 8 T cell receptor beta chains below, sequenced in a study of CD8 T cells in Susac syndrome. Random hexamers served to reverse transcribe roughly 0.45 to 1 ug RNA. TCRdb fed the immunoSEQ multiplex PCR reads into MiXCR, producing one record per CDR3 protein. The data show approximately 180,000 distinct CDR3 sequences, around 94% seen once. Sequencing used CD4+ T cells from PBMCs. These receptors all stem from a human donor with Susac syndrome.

CDR3: CASTSRSGGTEAFF. The CDR3 DNA follows: TGTGCCAGCACCTCCCGGTCAGGGGGCACTGAAGCTTTCTTT. The chain uses TRBV6-6 and TRBJ1-1, with 7 bases matching TRBD1. This CDR3 spans 14 amino acids. With 7 bases clipped from V and 4 bases from J, the junction kept 9 bases outside the gene matches. The germline gives CDR1 MNHNY, CDR2 SVGAGI (reference sequence).

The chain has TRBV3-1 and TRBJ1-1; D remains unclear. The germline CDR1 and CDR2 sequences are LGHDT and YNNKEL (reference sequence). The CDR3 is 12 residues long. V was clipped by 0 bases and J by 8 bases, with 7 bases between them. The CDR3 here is CASSQDRGEAFF. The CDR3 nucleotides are TGTGCCAGCAGCCAAGATCGAGGCGAAGCTTTCTTT.

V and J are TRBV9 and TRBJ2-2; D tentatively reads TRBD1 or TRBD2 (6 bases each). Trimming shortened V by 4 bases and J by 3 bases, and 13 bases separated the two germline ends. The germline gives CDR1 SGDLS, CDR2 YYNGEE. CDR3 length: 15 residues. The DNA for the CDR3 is TGTGCCAGCAGCCCCTCGGGGGCCTACACCGGGGAGCTGTTTTTT. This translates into CASSPSGAYTGELFF. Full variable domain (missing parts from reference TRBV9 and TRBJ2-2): DSGVTQTPKHLITATGQRVTLRCSPRSGDLSVYWYQQSLDQGLQFLIQYYNGEERAKGNILERFSAQQFPDLHSELNLSSLELGDSALYFCASSPSGAYTGELFFGEGSRLTVL.

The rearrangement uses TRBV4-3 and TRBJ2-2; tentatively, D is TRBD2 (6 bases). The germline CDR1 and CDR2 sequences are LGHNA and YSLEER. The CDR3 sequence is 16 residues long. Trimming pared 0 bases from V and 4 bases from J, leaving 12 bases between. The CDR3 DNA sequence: TGCGCCAGCAGCCAAGAAGGAGGGTTAGGCACCGGGGAGCTGTTTTTT. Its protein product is CASSQEGGLGTGELFF.

The DNA for the CDR3 is TGTGCCGTCCGCGGGACAGGGACCTACGAGCAGTACTTC. This sequence encodes CAVRGTGTYEQYF. The chain recombines TRBV2 with TRBJ2-7; 9 bases align to TRBD1. The CDR3 length is 13 residues. Looked up from germline, CDR1 is SNHLY and CDR2 is FYNNEI. Trimming at V came to 11 bases and at J to 2 bases, leaving 7 bases not matched to a gene.

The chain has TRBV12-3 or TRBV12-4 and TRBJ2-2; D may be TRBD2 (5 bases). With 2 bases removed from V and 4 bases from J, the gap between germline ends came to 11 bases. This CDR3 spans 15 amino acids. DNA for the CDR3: TGTGCCAGCAGTTTACTGGACGAGGGCACCGGGGAGCTGTTTTTT. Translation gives CASSLLDEGTGELFF.

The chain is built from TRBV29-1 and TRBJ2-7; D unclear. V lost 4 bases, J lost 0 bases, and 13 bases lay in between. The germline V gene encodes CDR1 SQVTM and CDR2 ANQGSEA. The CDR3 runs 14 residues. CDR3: CSVASSRSSYEQYF. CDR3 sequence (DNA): TGCAGCGTTGCGTCCAGCAGGAGCTCCTACGAGCAGTACTTC.

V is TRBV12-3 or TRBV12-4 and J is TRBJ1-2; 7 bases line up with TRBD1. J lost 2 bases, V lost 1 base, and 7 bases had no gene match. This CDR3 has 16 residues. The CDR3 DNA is TGTGCCAGCAGTTTAGGGGGATACAGGGGCAACTATGGCTACACCTTC. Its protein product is CASSLGGYRGNYGYTF.